This T cell receptor beta chain was documented in a study of blood T cell repertoires in COVID-19. In the study overall: Specimens from acute and convalescent COVID-19 originated in the United States, Italy and Spain. The cDNA or gDNA used as material had been derived from T cells, B-cell-depleted T cells, or PBMCs.

The CDR3 runs to 18 residues. CDR1 is MGHRA and CDR2 is YSYEKL in the germline V gene. The V end was cut by 0 bases, the J end by 0 bases, with 12 bases between. Per the study methods: Estimated nucleated cell counts came from reference gene primer amplification. The method was immunoSEQ multiplex PCR; TCRdb's version includes in-frame clones alone and lacks a portion of them. From that table come the V and J calls and clone size; the DNA was used to work out D and trimming. The table has over 110,000 clones, around 81% seen once; the top ten hold approximately 8%. The sequenced sample was peripheral blood. V usage is TRBV4-1 and J usage is TRBJ2-6, with D perhaps TRBD2 (5 bases). The origin of this receptor is a human donor in a cohort sampled during active COVID-19. The CDR3 bases are TGCGCCAGCAGCCAAGAAGGTATCGGGAACTCTGGGGCCAACGTCCTGACTTTC. It codes for CASSQEGIGNSGANVLTF.